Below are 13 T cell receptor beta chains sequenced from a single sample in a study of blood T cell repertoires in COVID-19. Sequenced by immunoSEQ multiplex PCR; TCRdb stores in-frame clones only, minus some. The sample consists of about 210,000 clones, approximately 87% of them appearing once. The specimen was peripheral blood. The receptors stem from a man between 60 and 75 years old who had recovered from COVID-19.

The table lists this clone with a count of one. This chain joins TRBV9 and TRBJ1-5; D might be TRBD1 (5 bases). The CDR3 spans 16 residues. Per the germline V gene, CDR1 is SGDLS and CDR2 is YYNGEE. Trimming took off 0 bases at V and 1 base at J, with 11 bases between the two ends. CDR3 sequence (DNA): TGTGCCAGCAGCGTAGGGGCGGGGGGGAGCAATCAGCCCCAGCATTTT. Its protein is CASSVGAGGSNQPQHF.

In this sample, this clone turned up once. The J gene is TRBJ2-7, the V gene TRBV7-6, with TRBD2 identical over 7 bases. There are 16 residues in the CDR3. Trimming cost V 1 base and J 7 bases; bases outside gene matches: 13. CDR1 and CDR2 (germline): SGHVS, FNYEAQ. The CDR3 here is CASSLGPRLAIGEQYF. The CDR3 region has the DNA TGTGCCAGCAGCTTAGGCCCTCGACTAGCTATAGGGGAGCAGTACTTC.

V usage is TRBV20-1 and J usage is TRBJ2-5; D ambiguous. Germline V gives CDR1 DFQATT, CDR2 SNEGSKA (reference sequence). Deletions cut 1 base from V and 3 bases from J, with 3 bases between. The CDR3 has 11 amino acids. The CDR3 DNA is TGCAGTGCTAGAGCCAAAGAGACCCAGTACTTC. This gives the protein CSARAKETQYF.

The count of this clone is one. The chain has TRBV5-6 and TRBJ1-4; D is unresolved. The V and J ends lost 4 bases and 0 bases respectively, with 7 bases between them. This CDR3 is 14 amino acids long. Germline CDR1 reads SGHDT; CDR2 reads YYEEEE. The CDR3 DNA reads TGTGCCAGCAGCCGCAGTGCAACTAATGAAAAACTGTTTTTT. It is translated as CASSRSATNEKLFF.

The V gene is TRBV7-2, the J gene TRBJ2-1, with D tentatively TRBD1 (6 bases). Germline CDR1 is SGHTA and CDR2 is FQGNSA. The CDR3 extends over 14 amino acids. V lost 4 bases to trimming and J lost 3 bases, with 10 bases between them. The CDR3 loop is CASSSRTVYNEQFF. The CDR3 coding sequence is TGTGCCAGCAGCTCTCGGACAGTCTACAATGAGCAGTTCTTC.

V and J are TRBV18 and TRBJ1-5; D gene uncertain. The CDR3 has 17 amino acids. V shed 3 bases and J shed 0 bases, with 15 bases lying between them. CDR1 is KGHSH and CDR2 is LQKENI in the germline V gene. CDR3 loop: CASSPTNLQNSNQPQHF. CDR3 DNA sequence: TGTGCCAGCTCACCCACAAATCTACAGAATAGCAATCAGCCCCAGCATTTT.

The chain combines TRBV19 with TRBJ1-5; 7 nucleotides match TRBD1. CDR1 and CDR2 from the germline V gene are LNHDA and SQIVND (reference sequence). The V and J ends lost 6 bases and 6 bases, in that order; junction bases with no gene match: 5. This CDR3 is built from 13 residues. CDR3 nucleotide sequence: TGTGCCAGTAGGCCAGGGGGAGGTCAGCCCCAGCATTTT. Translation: CASRPGGGQPQHF.

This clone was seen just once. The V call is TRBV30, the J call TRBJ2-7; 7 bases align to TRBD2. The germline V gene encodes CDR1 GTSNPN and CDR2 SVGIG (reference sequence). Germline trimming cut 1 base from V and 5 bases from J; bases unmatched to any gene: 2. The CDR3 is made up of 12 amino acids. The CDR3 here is CAWSAGGNEQYF. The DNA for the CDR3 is TGTGCCTGGAGTGCCGGGGGGAACGAGCAGTACTTC.

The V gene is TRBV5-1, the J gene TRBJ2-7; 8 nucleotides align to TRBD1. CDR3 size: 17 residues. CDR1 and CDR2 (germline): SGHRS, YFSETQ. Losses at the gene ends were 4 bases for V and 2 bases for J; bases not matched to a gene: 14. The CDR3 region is CASSIRQGRDVPYEQYF. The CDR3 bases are TGCGCCAGCAGCATACGACAGGGGCGGGATGTTCCCTACGAGCAGTACTTC.

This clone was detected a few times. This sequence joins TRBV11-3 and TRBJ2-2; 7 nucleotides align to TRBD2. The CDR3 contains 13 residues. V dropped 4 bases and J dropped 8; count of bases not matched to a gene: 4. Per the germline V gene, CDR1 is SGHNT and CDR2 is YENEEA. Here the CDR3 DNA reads TGTGCCAGCAGCTCACTAGCGTCTGGGGAGCTGTTTTTT. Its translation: CASSSLASGELFF.

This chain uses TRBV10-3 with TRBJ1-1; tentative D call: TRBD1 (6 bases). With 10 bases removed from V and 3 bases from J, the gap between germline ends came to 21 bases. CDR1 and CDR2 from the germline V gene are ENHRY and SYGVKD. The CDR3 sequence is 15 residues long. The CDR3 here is CATKIRDTIDTEAFF. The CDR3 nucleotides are TGTGCCACCAAAATCCGGGACACAATCGACACTGAAGCTTTCTTT.

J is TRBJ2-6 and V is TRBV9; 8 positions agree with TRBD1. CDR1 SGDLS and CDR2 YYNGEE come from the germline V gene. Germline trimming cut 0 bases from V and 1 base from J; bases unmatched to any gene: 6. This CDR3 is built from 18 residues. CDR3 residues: CASSVAAGGRSGANVLTF. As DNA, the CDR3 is TGTGCCAGCAGCGTAGCGGCAGGGGGCCGGTCTGGGGCCAACGTCCTGACTTTC. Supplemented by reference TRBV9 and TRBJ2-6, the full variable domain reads DSGVTQTPKHLITATGQRVTLRCSPRSGDLSVYWYQQSLDQGLQFLIQYYNGEERAKGNILERFSAQQFPDLHSELNLSSLELGDSALYFCASSVAAGGRSGANVLTFGAGSRLTVL.

DNA for the CDR3: TGTGCCAGTAGTAAGCTCCTGAACACTGAAGCTTTCTTT. It is translated as CASSKLLNTEAFF. The gene calls are TRBV19 and TRBJ1-1, with D unresolved. Looked up from germline, CDR1 is LNHDA and CDR2 is SQIVND (reference sequence). Deletions cut 4 bases from V and 0 bases from J, with 6 bases between. This CDR3 has 13 amino acids.